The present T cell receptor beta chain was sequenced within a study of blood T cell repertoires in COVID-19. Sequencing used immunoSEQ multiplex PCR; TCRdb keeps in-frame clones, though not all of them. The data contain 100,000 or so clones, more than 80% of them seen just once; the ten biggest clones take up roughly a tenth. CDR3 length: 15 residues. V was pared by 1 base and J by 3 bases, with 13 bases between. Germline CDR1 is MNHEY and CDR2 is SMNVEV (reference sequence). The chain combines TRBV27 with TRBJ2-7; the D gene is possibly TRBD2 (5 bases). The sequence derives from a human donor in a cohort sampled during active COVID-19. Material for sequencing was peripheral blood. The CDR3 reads CASSLFASIGYEQYF. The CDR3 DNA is TGTGCCAGCAGTTTATTCGCTAGCATAGGCTACGAGCAGTACTTC.